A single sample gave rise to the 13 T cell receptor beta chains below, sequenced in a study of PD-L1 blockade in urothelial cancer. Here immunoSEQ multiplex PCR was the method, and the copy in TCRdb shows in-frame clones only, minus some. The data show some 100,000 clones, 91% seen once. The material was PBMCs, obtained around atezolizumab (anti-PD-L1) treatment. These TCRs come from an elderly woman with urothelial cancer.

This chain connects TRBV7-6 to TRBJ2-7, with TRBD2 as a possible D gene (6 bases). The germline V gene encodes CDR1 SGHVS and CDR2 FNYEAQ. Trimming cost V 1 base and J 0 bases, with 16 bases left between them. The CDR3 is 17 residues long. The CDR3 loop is CASSLGVSAGSSYEQYF. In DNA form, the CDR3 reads TGTGCCAGCAGCTTAGGGGTTTCAGCGGGTAGCTCCTACGAGCAGTACTTC.

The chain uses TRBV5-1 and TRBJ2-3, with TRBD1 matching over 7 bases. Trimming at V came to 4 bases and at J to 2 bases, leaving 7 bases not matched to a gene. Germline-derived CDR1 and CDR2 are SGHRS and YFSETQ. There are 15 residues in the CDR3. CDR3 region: CASSLTGDNTDTQYF. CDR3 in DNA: TGCGCCAGCAGCCTCACAGGGGACAACACAGATACGCAGTATTTT.

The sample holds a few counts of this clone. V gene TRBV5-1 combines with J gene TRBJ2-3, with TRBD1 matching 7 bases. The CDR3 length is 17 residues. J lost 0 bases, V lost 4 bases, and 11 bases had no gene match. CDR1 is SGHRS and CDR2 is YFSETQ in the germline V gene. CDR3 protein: CASSERRTGLSTDTQYF. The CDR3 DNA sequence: TGCGCCAGCAGCGAACGCCGGACAGGTTTGAGCACAGATACGCAGTATTTT. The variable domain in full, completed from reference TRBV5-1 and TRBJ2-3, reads KAGVTQTPRYLIKTRGQQVTLSCSPISGHRSVSWYQQTPGQGLQFLFEYFSETQRNKGNFPGRFSGRQFSNSRSEMNVSTLELGDSALYLCASSERRTGLSTDTQYFGPGTRLTVL.

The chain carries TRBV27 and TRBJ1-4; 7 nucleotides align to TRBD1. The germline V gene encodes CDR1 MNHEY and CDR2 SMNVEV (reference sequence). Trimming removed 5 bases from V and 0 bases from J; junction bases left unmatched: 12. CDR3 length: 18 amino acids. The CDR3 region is CASSLRRTGDTTNEKLFF. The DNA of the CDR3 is TGTGCCAGCAGTCTTCGGCGGACAGGAGACACAACTAATGAAAAACTGTTTTTT.

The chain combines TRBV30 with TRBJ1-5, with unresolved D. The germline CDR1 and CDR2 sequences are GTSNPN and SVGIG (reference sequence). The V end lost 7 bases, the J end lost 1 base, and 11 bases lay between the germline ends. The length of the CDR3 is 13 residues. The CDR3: CAFGDGSNQPQHF. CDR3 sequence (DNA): TGTGCCTTTGGCGACGGGAGCAATCAGCCCCAGCATTTT.

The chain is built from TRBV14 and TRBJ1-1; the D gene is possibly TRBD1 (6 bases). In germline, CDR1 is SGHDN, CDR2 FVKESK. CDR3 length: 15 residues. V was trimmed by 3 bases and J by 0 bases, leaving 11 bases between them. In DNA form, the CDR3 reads TGTGCCAGCAGCCACCCAGGGGTGGTGAACACTGAAGCTTTCTTT. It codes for CASSHPGVVNTEAFF. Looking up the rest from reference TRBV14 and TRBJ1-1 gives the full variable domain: EAGVTQFPSHSVIEKGQTVTLRCDPISGHDNLYWYRRVMGKEIKFLLHFVKESKQDESGMPNNRFLAERTGGTYSTLKVQPAELEDSGVYFCASSHPGVVNTEAFFGQGTRLTVV.

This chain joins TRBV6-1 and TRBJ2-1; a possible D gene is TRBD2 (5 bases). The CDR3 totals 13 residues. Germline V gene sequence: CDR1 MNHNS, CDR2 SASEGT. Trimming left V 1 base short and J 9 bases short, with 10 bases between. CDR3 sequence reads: CASSEVGVGEQFF. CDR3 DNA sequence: TGTGCCAGCAGTGAAGTCGGGGTGGGTGAGCAGTTCTTC.

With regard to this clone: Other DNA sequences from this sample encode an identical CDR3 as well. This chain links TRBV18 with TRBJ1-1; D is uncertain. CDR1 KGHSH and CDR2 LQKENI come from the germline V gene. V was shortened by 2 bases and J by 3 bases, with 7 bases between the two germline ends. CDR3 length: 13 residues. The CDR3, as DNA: TGTGCCAGCTCACCAGGGCAGGACACTGAAGCTTTCTTT. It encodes CASSPGQDTEAFF.

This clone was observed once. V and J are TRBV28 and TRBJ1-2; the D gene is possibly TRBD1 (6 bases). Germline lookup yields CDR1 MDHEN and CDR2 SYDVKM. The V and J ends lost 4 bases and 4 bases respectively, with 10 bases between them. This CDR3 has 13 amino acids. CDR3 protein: CASSSQGRYGYTF. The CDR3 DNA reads TGTGCCAGCAGTTCACAGGGACGCTATGGCTACACCTTC.

CDR3 protein: CASSRSGTGELFF. The CDR3, as DNA: TGTGCCAGCAGCCGGTCGGGCACCGGGGAGCTGTTTTTT. The chain is built from TRBV7-7 and TRBJ2-2; D call uncertain. Looked up from germline, CDR1 is SSHAT and CDR2 is FNYEAQ (reference sequence). This CDR3 region has 13 residues. Trimming removed 5 bases at V and 4 bases at J, with 8 bases between.

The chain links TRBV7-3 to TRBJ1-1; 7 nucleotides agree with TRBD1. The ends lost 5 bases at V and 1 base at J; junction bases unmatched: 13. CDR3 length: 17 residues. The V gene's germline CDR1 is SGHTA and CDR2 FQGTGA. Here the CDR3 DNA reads TGTGCCAGCAGCCCACAGGGGATTGGCCCATCGAACACTGAAGCTTTCTTT. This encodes CASSPQGIGPSNTEAFF. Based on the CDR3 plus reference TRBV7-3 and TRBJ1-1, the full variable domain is GAGVSQTPSNKVTEKGKYVELRCDPISGHTALYWYRQSLGQGPEFLIYFQGTGAADDSGLPNDRFFAVRPEGSVSTLKIQRTERGDSAVYLCASSPQGIGPSNTEAFFGQGTRLTVV.

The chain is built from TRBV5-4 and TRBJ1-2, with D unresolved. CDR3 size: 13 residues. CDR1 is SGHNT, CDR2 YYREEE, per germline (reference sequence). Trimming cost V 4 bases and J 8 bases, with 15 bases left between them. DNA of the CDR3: TGTGCCAGCAGCCCCTCTCCGGGGTTCGGCTACACCTTC. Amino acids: CASSPSPGFGYTF.

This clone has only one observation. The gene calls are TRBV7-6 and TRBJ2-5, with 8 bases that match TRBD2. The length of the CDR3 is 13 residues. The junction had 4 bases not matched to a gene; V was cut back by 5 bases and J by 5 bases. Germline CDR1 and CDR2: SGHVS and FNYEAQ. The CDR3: CASSPRGGETQYF. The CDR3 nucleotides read TGTGCCAGCAGCCCCCGCGGGGGGGAGACCCAGTACTTC. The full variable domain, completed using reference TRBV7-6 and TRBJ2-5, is GAGVSQSPRYKVTKRGQDVALRCDPISGHVSLYWYRQALGQGPEFLTYFNYEAQQDKSGLPNDRFSAERPEGSISTLTIQRTEQRDSAMYRCASSPRGGETQYFGPGTRLLVL.